Detailed here is one T cell receptor (beta chain). Under the authors' procedure: By means of reference gene primer amplification, nucleated cell counts were estimated. Here immunoSEQ multiplex PCR was the method, and the copy in TCRdb shows in-frame clones only, minus some. Clonal size and the V and J genes are those of that table, whereas D and trimming came from the DNA. The sample consists of about 81,000 clones, 88% of them appearing once. The entry originates in a study of blood T cell repertoires in COVID-19. Study context: Sites across the United States, Italy and Spain contributed samples from acute and convalescent COVID-19. In each case, the material was cDNA or gDNA derived from T cells, B-cell-depleted T cells, or PBMCs.

This clonotype was sampled from a man between 65 and 85 years old with acute or convalescent COVID-19. Material: peripheral blood.

The CDR3, as DNA: TGTGCCAGCGGGGTTCATCAGCCCCAGCATTTT. It encodes CASGVHQPQHF. The chain couples TRBV19 to TRBJ1-5; D is ambiguous. The CDR3 sequence is 11 residues long. Deletions cut 9 bases from V and 5 bases from J, with 8 bases between. Germline CDR1 is LNHDA and CDR2 is SQIVND (reference sequence).